These 10 T cell receptor beta chains came from one sample sequenced in a study of cytomegalovirus exposure and HLA in healthy donors. Repertoires were generated with immunoSEQ multiplex PCR, while TCRdb's copy carries only in-frame clones and drops some. This table holds approximately 71,000 clones, about 94% found once. Specimen: PBMCs. These receptors originate from a woman aged 18-29 years in good health and CMV-seronegative.

CDR3 residues: CASSTGGTNYNSPLHF. The CDR3, as DNA: TGCGCCAGCAGCACAGGGGGCACGAACTATAATTCACCCCTCCACTTT. The rearrangement uses TRBV5-1 and TRBJ1-6; 9 nucleotides align to TRBD1. The CDR3 loop spans 16 amino acids. V was pared by 4 bases and J by 3 bases, with 5 bases of the junction left unmatched. The germline V gene encodes CDR1 SGHRS and CDR2 YFSETQ.

The chain employs TRBV7-6 and TRBJ2-7; the D gene is possibly TRBD1 (5 bases). This CDR3 region has 13 residues. Trimming left V 1 base short and J 12 bases short, with 16 bases between. Germline-derived CDR1 and CDR2 are SGHVS and FNYEAQ. CDR3 nucleotides: TGTGCCAGCAGCTTAGAAGCCGGACAACAGATGTACTTC. Translated, it gives CASSLEAGQQMYF.

The chain couples TRBV7-3 to TRBJ2-1; D might be TRBD1 (6 bases). This CDR3 spans 17 amino acids. Deletions cut 5 bases from V and 0 bases from J, with 17 bases between. The germline CDR1 and CDR2 sequences are SGHTA and FQGTGA. The CDR3 nucleotides read TGTGCCAGCAGCGGGGGCGGTGGCGGACACTCCTACAATGAGCAGTTCTTC. Its translation is CASSGGGGGHSYNEQFF. Looking up the rest from reference TRBV7-3 and TRBJ2-1 gives the full variable domain: GAGVSQTPSNKVTEKGKYVELRCDPISGHTALYWYRQSLGQGPEFLIYFQGTGAADDSGLPNDRFFAVRPEGSVSTLKIQRTERGDSAVYLCASSGGGGGHSYNEQFFGPGTRLTVL.

This chain uses TRBV9 with TRBJ2-5; TRBD2 matches 8 bases. With V trimmed by 1 base and J by 5 bases, 7 bases remained unmatched. The V gene's germline CDR1 is SGDLS and CDR2 YYNGEE. The CDR3 consists of 15 residues. For the CDR3, the DNA is TGTGCCAGCAGCGTACGCGGGAGCGGGGGCGAGACCCAGTACTTC. It yields the protein CASSVRGSGGETQYF.

The CDR3 region is CASSWGGLNTEAFF. As DNA, the CDR3 is TGTGCCAGCAGTTGGGGGGGTCTCAACACTGAAGCTTTCTTT. The rearrangement uses TRBV27 and TRBJ1-1; D might be TRBD1 (5 bases). Germline CDR1 reads MNHEY; CDR2 reads SMNVEV (reference sequence). The length of the CDR3 is 14 residues. Trimming left V 4 bases short and J 2 bases short, with 11 bases between.

The V call is TRBV18, the J call TRBJ1-2, with no clear D. The V gene's germline CDR1 is KGHSH and CDR2 LQKENI. V lost 1 base, J lost 6 bases, and 12 bases lay in between. The length of the CDR3 is 14 residues. For the CDR3, the DNA is TGTGCCAGCTCACCACGGTCGGGAATACATGGCTACACCTTC. Amino acids: CASSPRSGIHGYTF.

This clone showed up just a few times. The chain uses TRBV11-2 and TRBJ1-2; D possibly corresponds to TRBD1 (5 bases). The CDR3 spans 15 residues. Trimming stripped 5 bases from V and 4 bases from J, with 17 bases between. The V gene's germline CDR1 is SGHAT and CDR2 FQNNGV. The CDR3 protein is CASSPSGRFSYGYTF. CDR3 nucleotides: TGTGCCAGCAGCCCCTCAGGGCGTTTTAGCTATGGCTACACCTTC.

This chain uses TRBV6-6 with TRBJ1-1; possible D gene TRBD1, 5 bases. Germline lookup yields CDR1 MNHNY and CDR2 SVGAGI (reference sequence). Trimming shortened V by 6 bases and J by 1 base, and 12 bases separated the two germline ends. This CDR3 is built from 14 residues. The chain's CDR3 is CASSMDGQNTEAFF. In nucleotides, the CDR3 is TGTGCCAGCAGCATGGACGGACAGAACACTGAAGCTTTCTTT.

The CDR3 DNA reads as TGTGCCCGGCGGGACGGACAGGGGGCTGTAAAAGCTTTCTTT. It specifies CARRDGQGAVKAFF. The V gene is TRBV30, the J gene TRBJ1-1; 11 bases match TRBD1. This CDR3 has 14 residues. The germline gives CDR1 GTSNPN, CDR2 SVGIG (reference sequence). The trim removed 8 bases at V and 9 bases at J, leaving 14 bases unmatched.

The rearrangement uses TRBV5-1 and TRBJ2-5; the match to TRBD1 covers 7 bases. The trim removed 3 bases at V and 6 bases at J, leaving 8 bases unmatched. This CDR3 contains 14 residues. From germline, CDR1 is SGHRS and CDR2 YFSETQ. The DNA for the CDR3 is TGCGCCAGCAGCTCCACAGGGGTCGGGCAGACCCAGTACTTC. Its translation: CASSSTGVGQTQYF.